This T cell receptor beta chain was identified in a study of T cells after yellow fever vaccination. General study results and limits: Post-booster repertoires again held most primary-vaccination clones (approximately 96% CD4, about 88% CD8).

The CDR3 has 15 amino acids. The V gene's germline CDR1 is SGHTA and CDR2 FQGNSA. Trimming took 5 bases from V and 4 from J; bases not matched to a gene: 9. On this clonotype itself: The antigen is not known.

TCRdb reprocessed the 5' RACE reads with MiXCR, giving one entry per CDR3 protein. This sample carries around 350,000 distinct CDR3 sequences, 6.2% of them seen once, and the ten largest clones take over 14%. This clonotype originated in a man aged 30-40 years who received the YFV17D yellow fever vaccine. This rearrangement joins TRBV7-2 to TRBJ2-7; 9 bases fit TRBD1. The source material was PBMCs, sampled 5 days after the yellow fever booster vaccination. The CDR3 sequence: CASSAAAGTGYEQYF. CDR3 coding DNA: TGTGCCAGCAGCGCCGCTGCCGGGACAGGGTACGAGCAGTACTTC.